One and the same sample provided the 16 T cell receptor beta chains below, sequenced in a study of OX40 agonist ivuxolimab in advanced cancers. Sequencing was performed with immunoSEQ multiplex PCR; in TCRdb, only in-frame clones are kept and a portion is missing. The repertoire has about 79,000 clones, roughly 80% of them found once; the top ten carry over 3.5%. Sequenced here: CD4+ or CD8+ T cells sorted from blood, sampled in a trial of the OX40 agonist ivuxolimab. The receptors shown here come from an adult with an advanced solid tumor such as melanoma, head and neck, liver or kidney cancer.

CDR3 DNA: TGTGCCAGCAGCCGAGGGGGGATTAGCGGGGAGTCGTGGGAGCAGTTCTTC. This translates into CASSRGGISGESWEQFF. J is TRBJ2-1 and V is TRBV7-2, with 8 bases lining up with TRBD2. With V trimmed by 5 bases and J by 10 bases, 19 bases remained unmatched. Germline V CDR1 and CDR2: SGHTA, FQGNSA. There are 17 residues in the CDR3.

The chain joins TRBV5-4 to TRBJ2-5; D possibly corresponds to TRBD2 (6 bases). The germline gives CDR1 SGHNT, CDR2 YYREEE (reference sequence). V was clipped by 0 bases and J by 5 bases, with 14 bases between them. The CDR3 consists of 15 residues. CDR3 region: CASSLEGGGWETQYF. CDR3 DNA: TGTGCCAGCAGCTTGGAAGGTGGAGGGTGGGAGACCCAGTACTTC.

The CDR3 region has the DNA TGTGCCAGCAGCGTAGGTGCAACTAATGAAAAACTGTTTTTT. This translates into CASSVGATNEKLFF. The chain couples TRBV9 to TRBJ1-4; no firm D call. This CDR3 is built from 14 residues. Germline V CDR1 and CDR2: SGDLS, YYNGEE. Trimming stripped 0 bases from V and 0 bases from J, with 3 bases between.

V is TRBV5-1 and J is TRBJ2-5; 9 bases align to TRBD1. CDR3 length: 14 amino acids. V trimming: 4 bases; J trimming: 3 bases; junction bases outside the gene matches: 4. CDR1 and CDR2 (germline): SGHRS, YFSETQ. Written as DNA, the CDR3 is TGCGCCAGCAGCAGGGGACAGGGAGAAGAGACCCAGTACTTC. Translated, it gives CASSRGQGEETQYF.

J is TRBJ2-5 and V is TRBV6-1, with D tentatively TRBD1 (7 bases). The V end was cut by 6 bases, the J end by 5 bases, with 19 bases between. CDR1 is MNHNS and CDR2 is SASEGT in the germline V gene. The CDR3 covers 15 residues. The CDR3: CASRLGGGGKETQYF. For the CDR3, the DNA is TGTGCCAGCAGACTCGGAGGGGGCGGAAAGGAGACCCAGTACTTC.

The chain combines TRBV19 with TRBJ2-5, with 11 bases aligning to TRBD1. Germline loops: CDR1 LNHDA, CDR2 SQIVND (reference sequence). This CDR3 spans 15 amino acids. Germline trimming cut 5 bases from V and 7 bases from J; bases unmatched to any gene: 9. In DNA form, the CDR3 reads TGTGCCAGTAGTCCCCACTCGGGACAGGGGGTGACCCAGTACTTC. Encoded protein: CASSPHSGQGVTQYF.

The chain carries TRBV5-8 and TRBJ2-7; 7 bases are a match to TRBD1. This CDR3 is 14 amino acids long. The V and J ends lost 4 bases and 2 bases, in that order; junction bases with no gene match: 6. Germline V lookup: CDR1 SGHTS, CDR2 YDEGEE. This CDR3 is CASSARQGPYEQYF. As DNA, the CDR3 is TGTGCCAGCAGCGCGAGACAGGGTCCCTACGAGCAGTACTTC.

This clone showed up many times. The V and J genes are TRBV6-1 and TRBJ2-7; 10 bases map to TRBD1. Losses at the gene ends were 7 bases for V and 7 bases for J; bases not matched to a gene: 7. The CDR3 runs 13 residues. Germline values: CDR1 MNHNS, CDR2 SASEGT. In nucleotides, the CDR3 is TGTGCCAGCACTACGTGGACAGGGGGGGAGCAGTACTTC. It codes for CASTTWTGGEQYF.

The chain recombines TRBV14 with TRBJ2-7; the D gene is possibly TRBD2 (5 bases). Germline CDR1 reads SGHDN; CDR2 reads FVKESK. V lost 1 base and J lost 3, with 13 bases in between. This CDR3 region has 15 residues. The CDR3 DNA reads as TGTGCCAGCAGCCAAGGCCGAGGGCGCAACTACGAGCAGTACTTC. It is translated as CASSQGRGRNYEQYF.

The rearrangement uses TRBV5-5 and TRBJ2-7, with a weak D call TRBD2 (5 bases). The CDR3 length is 14 residues. V lost 4 bases and J lost 0, with 11 bases in between. Germline values: CDR1 SGHKS, CDR2 YYEKEE (reference sequence). CDR3 in amino acids: CASSPTGSSYEQYF. CDR3 in DNA: TGTGCCAGCAGCCCTACTGGGAGCTCCTACGAGCAGTACTTC.

V and J are TRBV7-2 and TRBJ2-3; D may be TRBD2 (5 bases). Germline CDR1 SGHTA, CDR2 FQGNSA. Trimming pared 2 bases from V and 5 bases from J, leaving 14 bases between. The CDR3 spans 15 residues. The chain's CDR3 is CASSLYKGRGDTQYF. CDR3 sequence (DNA): TGTGCCAGCAGCTTATATAAGGGCCGGGGAGATACGCAGTATTTT.

This CDR3 reads CASSVAGSSGLQETQYF. In DNA form, the CDR3 reads TGTGCCAGCAGCGTAGCTGGGTCTAGCGGGCTGCAAGAGACCCAGTACTTC. The V and J genes are TRBV9 and TRBJ2-5; 8 bases line up with TRBD2. The V gene end was trimmed by 0 bases and the J gene end by 2 bases; junction bases not matched to a gene: 9. The CDR3 runs 17 residues. Germline V gene sequence: CDR1 SGDLS, CDR2 YYNGEE.

J is TRBJ2-7 and V is TRBV6-1, with D perhaps TRBD1 or TRBD2 (5 bases each). The V and J ends lost 1 base and 3 bases respectively, with 13 bases between them. This CDR3 is built from 15 residues. Germline V gene lookup returns CDR1 MNHNS and CDR2 SASEGT. The CDR3 spells CASSEVWGINYEQYF. For the CDR3, the DNA is TGTGCCAGCAGTGAAGTCTGGGGGATAAACTACGAGCAGTACTTC.

The gene calls are TRBV4-3 and TRBJ1-1; 7 bases are shared with TRBD1. Germline loops: CDR1 LGHNA, CDR2 YSLEER. The CDR3 sequence is 15 residues long. With V trimmed by 0 bases and J by 5 bases, 6 bases remained unmatched. In nucleotides, the CDR3 is TGCGCCAGCAGCCAAGACAACAGGGGCAAGACTGAAGCTTTCTTT. Protein product: CASSQDNRGKTEAFF.

CDR3 region: CASSLFTGNTEAFF. The CDR3 bases are TGTGCCAGCAGCTTATTCACAGGGAACACTGAAGCTTTCTTT. The chain links TRBV7-9 to TRBJ1-1; maybe TRBD1 (5 bases). Looked up from germline, CDR1 is SEHNR and CDR2 is FQNEAQ (reference sequence). The CDR3 consists of 14 residues. Trimming left V 2 bases short and J 1 base short, with 8 bases between.

V is TRBV5-1 and J is TRBJ1-3, with a weak D call TRBD1 (5 bases). The V end lost 4 bases, the J end lost 0 bases, and 8 bases lay between the germline ends. The germline CDR1 and CDR2 sequences are SGHRS and YFSETQ. CDR3 size: 14 residues. In DNA, the CDR3 is TGCGCCAGCAGCGACGGGACCTCTGGAAACACCATATATTTT. Its translation: CASSDGTSGNTIYF.